The 6 T cell receptor beta chains presented below share a single source sample, sequenced in a study of blood T cell repertoires in COVID-19. The repertoire was sequenced with immunoSEQ multiplex PCR; TCRdb's copy has only in-frame clones and lacks some. The sample contains tens of thousands of clones, approximately 90% of which appear only once. Sequenced: peripheral blood. These TCRs come from an older man with acute or convalescent COVID-19.

The rearrangement joins TRBV15 to TRBJ1-4; tentatively, D is TRBD1 (6 bases). The CDR3 totals 15 residues. V dropped 8 bases and J dropped 5 bases, with 18 bases sitting between them. Germline V lookup: CDR1 LNHNV, CDR2 YYDKDF (reference sequence). This CDR3 reads CATAPQGIINEKLFF. The CDR3 DNA reads as TGTGCCACCGCCCCCCAGGGGATTATCAATGAAAAACTGTTTTTT.

The V and J genes are TRBV11-2 and TRBJ2-2; D possibly corresponds to TRBD1 (6 bases). Germline V gene data show CDR1 as SGHAT and CDR2 as FQNNGV. Trimming took 6 bases from V and 0 from J, leaving 11 bases between them. CDR3 size: 15 residues. Here the CDR3 reads CASRWGTTNTGELFF. Written as DNA, the CDR3 is TGTGCCAGCAGATGGGGGACAACGAACACCGGGGAGCTGTTTTTT.

The genes are TRBV1 and TRBJ2-5; the table's D call, TRBD2, was not checked against the DNA. TRBV1 is termed a pseudogene. The CDR3 covers 18 residues. CDR3 amino acids: CTSSQGLPPGVIGETQYF. In nucleotides, the CDR3 is TGCACCAGCAGCCAAGGGCTCCCGCCCGGGGTCATCGGAGAGACCCAGTACTTC.

This clone was seen once. The V call is TRBV6-5, the J call TRBJ2-2, with 10 bases identical to TRBD1. The CDR3 sequence is 14 residues long. Germline assignment: CDR1 MNHEY and CDR2 SVGAGI. V was pared by 6 bases and J by 3 bases, with 1 base of the junction left unmatched. DNA for the CDR3: TGTGCCAGCAGGGGACAGGGGTACACCGGGGAGCTGTTTTTT. It yields the protein CASRGQGYTGELFF.

The chain couples TRBV7-3 to TRBJ1-2; TRBD1 aligns across 7 bases. In germline, CDR1 is SGHTA, CDR2 FQGTGA. J gave up 4 bases and V 5 bases, and 4 bases lay outside the gene matches. This CDR3 is 13 amino acids long. The CDR3 loop reads CASSIPGGYGYTF. In DNA form, the CDR3 reads TGTGCCAGCAGCATACCAGGGGGCTATGGCTACACCTTC.

The DNA of the CDR3 is TGTGCCAGCAGCTTGACCAACCGGGTTTCGGGAGCTTTCTTT. As protein: CASSLTNRVSGAFF. The chain employs TRBV5-8 and TRBJ1-1; D is unresolved. The CDR3 consists of 14 residues. Germline V lookup: CDR1 SGHTS, CDR2 YDEGEE. Trimming stripped 1 base from V and 10 bases from J, with 17 bases between.